Presented here are 7 T cell receptor beta chains from one specimen sequenced in a study of kidney transplant recipient with SARS-CoV-2 infection. TCRdb passed the reads through MiXCR, listing each CDR3 protein once. The data contain roughly 250,000 distinct CDR3 sequences, about 30% of them singletons. Sample: a blood sample, taken at baseline and between days 110 and 120 from a kidney transplant recipient. All receptors come from a male patient between 25 and 39 years old who had COVID-19 and was a kidney transplant recipient. A share of the T cells may be of graft donor origin.

This clonotype has a handful of counts. V gene TRBV10-3 combines with J gene TRBJ2-1; 12 nucleotides agree with TRBD2. Germline assignment: CDR1 ENHRY and CDR2 SYGVKD. The CDR3 is 19 residues long. The junction had 20 bases not matched to a gene; V was cut back by 6 bases and J by 8 bases. The CDR3 DNA reads as TGTGCCATCAGCCGACTTGCTAGCGGGAGGGCCACGCTTTTGGATGAGCAGTTCTTC. Amino acid sequence: CAISRLASGRATLLDEQFF.

As to this clonotype: One base away lies a much larger clone, so this may be a sequencing read error. This rearrangement joins TRBV7-9 to TRBJ1-5; D call uncertain. Germline V gene data show CDR1 as SEHNR and CDR2 as FQNEAQ (reference sequence). The CDR3 has 12 amino acids. This CDR3 is CASSVESQPRHF. The CDR3 DNA sequence: TGTGCCAGCAGCGTCGAGAGTCAGCCCCGGCATTTT.

Many counts were recorded for this clonotype. The rearrangement uses TRBV20-1 and TRBJ1-4; D not resolved. The CDR3 consists of 15 residues. Between the trimmed V and J ends, which lost 4 bases and 0 bases, there was a span of 12 bases. In germline, CDR1 is DFQATT, CDR2 SNEGSKA (reference sequence). The CDR3 region is CSANPDGPTNEKLFF. As DNA, the CDR3 is TGCAGTGCTAACCCCGACGGCCCAACTAATGAAAAACTGTTTTTT.

This chain joins TRBV5-1 and TRBJ2-3; the match to TRBD1 covers 7 bases. V lost 6 bases to trimming and J lost 0 bases; unmatched junction nucleotides: 4. Germline V CDR1 and CDR2: SGHRS, YFSETQ. CDR3 size: 14 residues. The chain's CDR3 is CASNYRGSTDTQYF. The DNA for the CDR3 is TGCGCCAGCAACTACAGGGGAAGCACAGATACGCAGTATTTT.

This clonotype was counted a single time. The junction and the germline gene differ at one end; a read error may be behind it. This rearrangement joins TRBV4-2 to TRBJ2-5; 8 bases are a match to TRBD1. CDR1 and CDR2 (germline): LGHNA, YNFKEQ. This CDR3 region has 18 residues. The CDR3 region is CASSQDRTGIRNQGTQYF. The CDR3 DNA is TGTGCCAGCAGCCAAGATAGGACAGGGATTAGGAACCAAGGGACCCAGTACTTC.

As concerns this clonotype: A much more abundant neighbour one base away suggests this may be a read error. V usage is TRBV10-1 and J usage is TRBJ2-1, with TRBD2 as a possible D gene (6 bases). This CDR3 is built from 16 residues. Germline assignment: CDR1 WNHNN and CDR2 SYGVQD (reference sequence). CDR3: CASSKSGGITYNEQFF. The CDR3 nucleotides read TGCGCCAGCAGTAAGTCTGGGGGGATCACCTACAATGAGCAGTTCTTC.

Ten or more counts support this clonotype. This chain joins TRBV7-7 and TRBJ1-2, with D uncertain. The V and J ends lost 4 bases and 4 bases respectively, with 22 bases between them. The CDR3 has 17 amino acids. Germline CDR1 and CDR2: SSHAT and FNYEAQ (reference sequence). In nucleotides, the CDR3 is TGTGCCAGCAGCTCTGAAATTAAGTGCCGAAAGACCTATGGCTACACCTTC. It is translated as CASSSEIKCRKTYGYTF.